A single sample gave rise to the 8 T cell receptor beta chains below, sequenced in a study of CD8 T cells in ankylosing spondylitis. MiXCR was run by TCRdb on the 5' RACE reads, yielding one entry per CDR3 protein. Among 24,000 or so distinct CDR3 sequences, roughly 13% were seen once, and the ten largest hold 35%. The source material was blood. All receptors derive from a male donor with ankylosing spondylitis or in good health (not recorded which).

This clonotype was recorded many times. The gene calls are TRBV29-1 and TRBJ1-2; possible D gene TRBD1, 6 bases. The germline CDR1 and CDR2 sequences are SQVTM and ANQGSEA. The V and J ends lost 5 bases and 5 bases respectively, with 15 bases between them. This CDR3 comprises 13 residues. The CDR3 sequence is CSVFRDNPYGYTF. CDR3 sequence (DNA): TGCAGCGTTTTCCGGGACAACCCGTATGGCTACACCTTC.

This clonotype was counted many times. The rearrangement links TRBV20-1 to TRBJ2-7, with D hard to call. The CDR3 spans 11 residues. The germline V gene encodes CDR1 DFQATT and CDR2 SNEGSKA (reference sequence). V was trimmed by 0 bases and J by 5 bases, leaving 5 bases between them. In DNA form, the CDR3 reads TGCAGTGCTAGAGAATCAGACGAGCAGTACTTC. Translation: CSARESDEQYF.

The J gene is TRBJ2-3, the V gene TRBV7-2; TRBD2 is a possible D gene (5 bases). This CDR3 spans 15 amino acids. The V and J ends lost 1 base and 2 bases respectively, with 10 bases between them. Germline assignment: CDR1 SGHTA and CDR2 FQGNSA. The CDR3 is CASSLDSGPTDTQYF. CDR3 sequence (DNA): TGTGCCAGCAGCTTAGACAGCGGACCCACAGATACGCAGTATTTT. The variable domain in full, with the rest retrieved from reference TRBV7-2 and TRBJ2-3, is GAGVSQSPSNKVTEKGKDVELRCDPISGHTALYWYRQSLGQGLEFLIYFQGNSAPDKSGLPSDRFSAERTGGSVSTLTIQRTQQEDSAVYLCASSLDSGPTDTQYFGPGTRLTVL.

The CDR3 DNA sequence: TGCAGTGCCGCCGGGGCGGGGGCCGGCGAGACCCAGTACTTC. This gives the protein CSAAGAGAGETQYF. The chain joins TRBV20-1 to TRBJ2-5, with D perhaps TRBD2 (7 bases). Trimming removed 6 bases from V and 5 bases from J, with 19 bases in between. The CDR3 totals 14 residues. Looked up from germline, CDR1 is DFQATT and CDR2 is SNEGSKA (reference sequence).

This clonotype showed up just a few times. V usage is TRBV20-1 and J usage is TRBJ1-1; D uncertain. Per the germline V gene, CDR1 is DFQATT and CDR2 is SNEGSKA (reference sequence). Trimming took off 6 bases at V and 1 base at J, with 9 bases between the two ends. The length of the CDR3 is 12 residues. This CDR3 reads CSAEGPNTEAFF. The CDR3 bases are TGCAGTGCCGAAGGTCCGAACACTGAAGCTTTCTTT.

The chain carries TRBV7-2 and TRBJ1-1, with D perhaps TRBD1 (6 bases). V lost 5 bases to trimming and J lost 4 bases, with 11 bases between them. Germline V gene lookup returns CDR1 SGHTA and CDR2 FQGNSA. This CDR3 comprises 13 residues. The CDR3 nucleotides read TGTGCCAGCAGCCCAAGGGGGGGCACTGAAGCTTTCTTT. Translated, it gives CASSPRGGTEAFF.

Only a few counts were recorded for this clonotype. The chain combines TRBV7-2 with TRBJ1-1, with TRBD1 matching over 10 bases. The CDR3 contains 15 residues. Trimming at V came to 5 bases and at J to 3 bases, leaving 6 bases not matched to a gene. Germline lookup yields CDR1 SGHTA and CDR2 FQGNSA. CDR3 region: CASSKTGGKDTEAFF. The DNA for the CDR3 is TGTGCCAGCAGCAAGACAGGGGGCAAGGACACTGAAGCTTTCTTT.

This clonotype was found many times. The V call is TRBV28, the J call TRBJ1-2; 7 bases are shared with TRBD1. This CDR3 has 14 residues. The germline V gene encodes CDR1 MDHEN and CDR2 SYDVKM. The junction had 6 bases not matched to a gene; V was cut back by 6 bases and J by 2 bases. As DNA, the CDR3 is TGTGCCAGCAGCCCCCTGACAGGGAACTATGGCTACACCTTC. Protein sequence: CASSPLTGNYGYTF.